Listed below are T cell receptor beta chains from one sample, sequenced in a study of T cells after yellow fever vaccination. TCRdb independently ran MiXCR on the 5' RACE reads; one entry per CDR3 protein. The table includes 250,000 to 400,000 distinct CDR3 sequences, roughly 3.9% detected once. Sequences were derived from PBMCs, sampled 5 days after the yellow fever booster vaccination. All receptors come from a man younger than 35 who received the YFV17D yellow fever vaccine. Each CDR3 is given with its conserved first and last residue. The D gene is left open where the match is weak. The size entry is marked missing in some rows and otherwise reads once, few, many or a size class.

TGTGCCAGCAGAAAACCGGGACACCGTTACAATGAGCAGTTCTTC	CASRKPGHRYNEQFF	TRBV11-2	many	TRBJ2-1	.
TGTGCCAGCAGTTTAGTAAGGGACAGGGGGGGCAATGAGCAGTTCTTC	CASSLVRDRGGNEQFF	TRBV12-3/TRBV12-4	.	TRBJ2-1	TRBD1
TGCAGCGTTGGGCAAACGGCCTACGAGCAGTACTTC	CSVGQTAYEQYF	TRBV29-1	few	TRBJ2-7	.
TGTGCCAGCAGCTCCCCCGCAGGGGTATACGAGCAGTACTTC	CASSSPAGVYEQYF	TRBV7-9	many	TRBJ2-7	.
TGCAGTGCTGGAGACCGAAGCCGGAGTCAGCCCCAGCATTTT	CSAGDRSRSQPQHF	TRBV20-1	.	TRBJ1-5	.
TGCGCCAGCAGCCGAGAGCATAGCGGAACTGAAGCTTTCTTT	CASSREHSGTEAFF	TRBV4-1	few	TRBJ1-1	.
TGTGCCAGCAGCCAGACGAGAATAGGGGGCAGGGGCATTCAGTACTTC	CASSQTRIGGRGIQYF	TRBV4-2	many	TRBJ2-4	TRBD1
TGTGCCAGCAGCTCCAGTGATAGCGGGGGTGGAAGTACGCAGTATTTT	CASSSSDSGGGSTQYF	TRBV7-6	many	TRBJ2-3	TRBD2
TGTGCCAGCAGCCAAGATCGAGACAGGGGCAGGGCCCAGTACTTC	CASSQDRDRGRAQYF	TRBV4-2	many	TRBJ2-5	TRBD1
TGTGCCAGCAGTTACCCCGTCGGCAACTATGGCTACACCTTC	CASSYPVGNYGYTF	TRBV6-2/TRBV6-3	.	TRBJ1-2	.
TGTGCCAGCAGTACCGGGGGGCTCGGCTACACCTTC	CASSTGGLGYTF	TRBV27	.	TRBJ1-2	.
TGTGCCAGCAGTGATACTAGCCGAATAGGCAATGAGCAGTTCTTC	CASSDTSRIGNEQFF	TRBV25-1	many	TRBJ2-1	.
TGTGCTAGTGGTTTGCAGGGACAGGGGCACAATGAGCAGTTCTTC	CASGLQGQGHNEQFF	TRBV12-5	many	TRBJ2-1	TRBD1
TGTGCCAGCAGCCGCGGGGGGGGACGGGATTATTCACCCCTCCACTTT	CASSRGGGRDYSPLHF	TRBV5-4	few	TRBJ1-6	.
TGTGCCAGCAGTTTTTACAGGGGGCATGGAAACACCATATATTTT	CASSFYRGHGNTIYF	TRBV12-3/TRBV12-4	few	TRBJ1-3	TRBD1
TGTGCCAGCAGCAATCTAGCGTTGGAAGAGACCCAGTACTTC	CASSNLALEETQYF	TRBV7-9	.	TRBJ2-5	.
TGTGCTAGTGGTTGGGGGTACAATGAGCAGTTCTTC	CASGWGYNEQFF	TRBV12-5	few	TRBJ2-1	.
TGCAGCGTTGAGAGAGGTATTGAAAACTATGGCTACACCTTC	CSVERGIENYGYTF	TRBV29-1	many	TRBJ1-2	.
TGCAGTGCTAAACCCGGGACAGGAGGCCGCGAGCAGTACTTC	CSAKPGTGGREQYF	TRBV20-1	.	TRBJ2-7	TRBD1
TGTGCCAGCAGCCCATGGACAGGACTAGCCAAAAACATTCAGTACTTC	CASSPWTGLAKNIQYF	TRBV7-2	few	TRBJ2-4	TRBD1
TGTGCCTGGACCCCCCCCGGGCGGGGGGTTGAAGCTTTCTTT	CAWTPPGRGVEAFF	TRBV30	once	TRBJ1-1	.
TGTGCCAGCAGCTCAACAGACGTCTATGGCTACACCTTC	CASSSTDVYGYTF	TRBV5-6	few	TRBJ1-2	.
TGTGCCAGCTCACCACTAATCGCCCGGGTCGGAGCTAATGAAAAACTGTTTTTT	CASSPLIARVGANEKLFF	TRBV18	.	TRBJ1-4	.
TGTGCCAGCAGCTTAACGCAAAACGGGGAGCTGTTTTTT	CASSLTQNGELFF	TRBV7-3	.	TRBJ2-2	.
TGTGCCAGCAGTTTCGGACAGGGTGGTACAGATACGCAGTATTTT	CASSFGQGGTDTQYF	TRBV5-1	many	TRBJ2-3	TRBD1
TGTGCCAGCCCTTTCGCAGAGCAGTACTTC	CASPFAEQYF	TRBV21-1	many	TRBJ2-7	.
TGTGCCAGCAGTTTCCTAGGGCTGGGGGCGGCTAATGAAAAACTGTTTTTT	CASSFLGLGAANEKLFF	TRBV12-3/TRBV12-4	few	TRBJ1-4	.
TGCGCCAGCAGCTTGGAAGCAGGGGGTTATGGCTACACCTTC	CASSLEAGGYGYTF	TRBV5-1	few	TRBJ1-2	TRBD1
TGCGCCAGCAGCCAAACCTGGGGGACAGGGGTACAAGAGACCCAGTACTTC	CASSQTWGTGVQETQYF	TRBV4-3	many	TRBJ2-5	TRBD1
TGTGCCAGCAGCTTAGTGGTCCGCGAAGCAGATACGCAGTATTTT	CASSLVVREADTQYF	TRBV7-2	.	TRBJ2-3	.
TGTGCCAGCAGCTTATTGACAGGGGAAACCGGGGAGCTGTTTTTT	CASSLLTGETGELFF	TRBV7-3	few	TRBJ2-2	TRBD1
TGTGCAAGTCGACATCGGGACTACTGCTTAAGCTCCTACAATGAGCAGTTCTTC	CASRHRDYCLSSYNEQFF	TRBV12-2	few	TRBJ2-1	.
TGCAGTGCTAGAGTAGCCGGGTTAGAGACCCAGTACTTC	CSARVAGLETQYF	TRBV20-1	few	TRBJ2-5	.
TGTGCCAGTAGTACGAGGGCAGGATTGAGTGGCTACACCTTC	CASSTRAGLSGYTF	TRBV19	few	TRBJ1-2	.
TGTGCCAGCAGTACCGGGACAGGGGGCGGAGAGACCCAGTACTTC	CASSTGTGGGETQYF	TRBV28	.	TRBJ2-5	TRBD1
TGTGCCAGCAGTGGGGACAGGGGCTCCTATGGCTACACCTTC	CASSGDRGSYGYTF	TRBV6-6	many	TRBJ1-2	TRBD1
TGTGCCAGCAGCGGAGTCGTCAGGGGCTCGCAGTATTTT	CASSGVVRGSQYF	TRBV14	many	TRBJ2-3	.
TGTGCCAGCAGCTTATCCACTTCTCAGTCCTACGAGCAGTACTTC	CASSLSTSQSYEQYF	TRBV7-9	many	TRBJ2-7	.
TGCGCCAGCAGCCAAGATCCCCAGTACAATGAGCAGTTCTTC	CASSQDPQYNEQFF	TRBV4-3	many	TRBJ2-1	.
TGTGCGAGCGAAAGGGGCAGTGGATCACCCCTCCACTTT	CASERGSGSPLHF	TRBV7-9	few	TRBJ1-6	.
TGCAGCGTTGAAGTCGTTCGGGGATTAGGTGGAAACACCATATATTTT	CSVEVVRGLGGNTIYF	TRBV29-1	few	TRBJ1-3	.
TGCGCCAGCAGCCAAGAGGGTCCGCGGCAGGGTATGCATCAGCCCCAGCATTTT	CASSQEGPRQGMHQPQHF	TRBV4-3	few	TRBJ1-5	.
TGTGCCAGCAGCCCCTGGACAGGTTTTGGCTACGAGCAGTACTTC	CASSPWTGFGYEQYF	TRBV3-1	many	TRBJ2-7	TRBD1
TGTGCCAGCAGCCAGGCCGGGTCCTCTGGGGCCAACGTCCTGACTTTC	CASSQAGSSGANVLTF	TRBV14	many	TRBJ2-6	.
TGTGCCATCGATGATCTTAATGAAAAACTGTTTTTT	CAIDDLNEKLFF	TRBV7-9	many	TRBJ1-4	.
TGCAGTGCTAGATCCCCAGGCGGAAGAGTCCGGGAAAAACTGTTTTTT	CSARSPGGRVREKLFF	TRBV20-1	.	TRBJ1-4	.
TGTGCCAGCAACCCCCAGAGACAGGAATCTAACTATGGCTACACCTTC	CASNPQRQESNYGYTF	TRBV6-2/TRBV6-3	.	TRBJ1-2	.
TGTGCCAGCAGCTTGCGGTTGGGAGGCCCCGGAGAAAAACTGTTTTTT	CASSLRLGGPGEKLFF	TRBV5-4	few	TRBJ1-4	.